The TCR beta chain under discussion was sequenced for a study of regulatory T cells in long-lasting Graves disease. The CDR3 covers 16 residues. The ends lost 4 bases at V and 2 bases at J; junction bases unmatched: 6. Germline values: CDR1 SQVTM, CDR2 ANQGSEA. This clonotype has only a few counts. What it binds is unknown. Study-level results: Among the persistent patients, 2,500 to 3,000 public clonotypes were shared, more than the 850 to 1,000 shared among new patients.

Investigators prepared the TCR beta libraries by applying iRepertoire HTBI primers and Arm-PCR of CDR3 regions. TCRdb processed the multiplex PCR reads anew with MiXCR; each CDR3 protein has one entry. The sample lists 400,000 to 500,000 distinct CDR3 sequences; around 15% were seen once. Time point specified: newly diagnosed GD, antithyroid drugs for less than 3 months. After RNA was extracted from PBMCs, the TCR library was made from it. The data also belong to a second study, concerning T cells in Graves' hyperthyroidism and ophthalmopathy. That report adds: Uncontrolled infection, other autoimmune disease, pregnancy or lactation disqualified patients from enrolment. Blood also carried most thyroid clonotypes expanded above 0.001.

The TCR was taken from a woman in her forties or fifties with Graves disease. This sample comprised peripheral blood mononuclear cells (PBMCs), obtained at new diagnosis, from a patient treated with antithyroid drugs. The chain carries TRBV29-1 and TRBJ2-6; 9 positions agree with TRBD1. The CDR3 nucleotides are TGCAGCGTTGTCCCGGGACAGGGAACTGGGGCCAACGTCCTGACTTTC. Protein product: CSVVPGQGTGANVLTF.